The 6 T cell receptor beta chains in this list originate from one sample, sequenced in a study of cytomegalovirus exposure and HLA in healthy donors (dated by TCRdb to 2016 to 2017). Library preparation was by the immunoSEQ multiplex PCR assay. For the multiplex PCR, a mixture combining 60 forward primers for TCR Vbeta segments and 13 reverse primers for TCR Jbeta segments was used. Sourced from immuneACCESS, this table was stored by TCRdb with only in-frame sequences that have V and J called. A share of the clones is absent; for the studies checked, an unresolved V gene accounts for under half, and the remainder has no known explanation. This sample has more than 250,000 clones in its table, and roughly 89% of those were observed once. Approximately 2.2% of the sample is held by the ten biggest clonotypes. Specimen: PBMCs. All receptors derive from a young woman in good health and CMV-seronegative.

The genes are TRBV21-1 and TRBJ2-1; the table's TRBD2 call for D was not verified on the DNA. TRBV21-1 is termed a pseudogene. The CDR3 is 16 amino acids. The CDR3 is CASNLRLAEHHNEQFF. CDR3 bases: TGTGCCAGCAACCTTAGACTAGCGGAACACCACAATGAGCAGTTCTTC.

The chain recombines TRBV29-1 with TRBJ1-2, with 8 bases lining up with TRBD1. The V segment lost 2 bases and the J segment 7 bases; nucleotides outside the gene matches: 9. The CDR3 loop spans 14 amino acids. Germline assignment: CDR1 SQVTM and CDR2 ANQGSEA. CDR3 amino acids: CSVERWGTGLGYTF. The CDR3 nucleotides read TGCAGCGTTGAAAGGTGGGGGACAGGTCTTGGCTACACCTTC.

The J gene is TRBJ2-2, the V gene TRBV29-1; D is perhaps TRBD2 (6 bases). V lost 3 bases and J 6 bases, leaving 20 bases between the germline ends. Germline V gene data show CDR1 as SQVTM and CDR2 as ANQGSEA. The CDR3 contains 16 residues. This CDR3 reads CSVESFSQGGAGELFF. The CDR3, as DNA: TGCAGCGTTGAGTCGTTCAGTCAGGGCGGGGCCGGGGAGCTGTTTTTT.

This CDR3 reads CASSLKAGGPYEQYF. The CDR3 DNA sequence: TGTGCCAGCAGCTTAAAAGCGGGGGGTCCCTACGAGCAGTACTTC. The V and J genes are TRBV11-2 and TRBJ2-7; TRBD2 matches at 9 bases. This CDR3 contains 15 residues. Unmatched junction bases numbered 4, after V lost 2 bases and J lost 2 bases. Germline values: CDR1 SGHAT, CDR2 FQNNGV.

In its sample, this clone was seen once. The same CDR3 can be traced to other DNA sequences in this sample. The chain has TRBV5-1 and TRBJ1-6; tentative D call: TRBD1 (6 bases). Trimming removed 1 base at V and 13 bases at J, with 21 bases between. Per germline, CDR1 SGHRS and CDR2 YFSETQ. CDR3 size: 16 residues. Here the CDR3 reads CASSLNGGESPSPLHF. CDR3 sequence (DNA): TGCGCCAGCAGCTTGAATGGGGGCGAAAGCCCATCCCCCCTCCACTTT.

This clone was observed once. The rearrangement uses TRBV27 and TRBJ1-2; D not certain. The ends were cut back, 5 bases at V and 3 bases at J, with 7 bases in the middle. Germline CDR1 MNHEY, CDR2 SMNVEV (reference sequence). The CDR3 is 12 amino acids. The CDR3 spells CASSGGYYGYTF. CDR3 DNA: TGTGCCAGCAGTGGAGGATACTATGGCTACACCTTC.